Presented here are 29 T cell receptor beta chains from one specimen sequenced in a study of blood T cells in healthy people across ages. Through a sample-barcoded 5' primer and a J-beta primer mix, a second PCR was run for about 7 to 12 cycles. MiXCR, run by TCRdb on the 5' RACE reads, gives a single entry per CDR3 protein. Found here are 900,000 to 950,000 distinct CDR3 sequences, 25% to 30% of them singletons; the top ten hold roughly 10%. This same sample was also taken into another study, of T cells of mothers and their children.

Sequenced sample: blood. These receptors were collected from a woman between 40 and 50 years old in good health.

The gene calls are TRBV12-3 or TRBV12-4 and TRBJ2-3; TRBD1 matches 9 bases. The CDR3 loop spans 16 amino acids. Trimming removed 4 bases from V and 6 bases from J; junction bases left unmatched: 11. CDR3 sequence: CASSSGPGTGPDTQYF. CDR3 bases: TGTGCCAGCAGTTCCGGTCCCGGGACAGGGCCGGATACGCAGTATTTT.

Worth noting for this clonotype: A much larger clone lies a single base off, so this may be a read error. The chain employs TRBV29-1 and TRBJ2-7; 9 positions agree with TRBD2. Germline CDR1 and CDR2: SQVTM and ANQGSEA. The CDR3 extends over 15 amino acids. Here the CDR3 reads CSVVSSGAASNEQYF. The CDR3 DNA sequence: TGCAGCGTAGTTTCTAGCGGGGCGGCCTCCAACGAGCAGTACTTC.

A few counts support this clonotype. The chain uses TRBV7-3 and TRBJ2-5, with D possibly being TRBD1 or TRBD2 (5 bases each). Germline lookup yields CDR1 SGHTA and CDR2 FQGTGA. This CDR3 spans 16 amino acids. Deletions cut 1 base from V and 5 bases from J, with 17 bases between. As DNA, the CDR3 is TGTGCCAGCAGCTTAAGGCGTCCGGGGCCGATGGAGACCCAGTACTTC. It yields the protein CASSLRRPGPMETQYF.

This clonotype has more than one count but fewer than ten. The chain carries TRBV5-1 and TRBJ2-3, with TRBD2 identical over 7 bases. Germline CDR1 reads SGHRS; CDR2 reads YFSETQ. J was trimmed by 4 bases and V by 0 bases; bases with no gene match: 20. The CDR3 extends over 20 amino acids. CDR3 DNA: TGCGCCAGCAGCTTGGAGGGTAGCGGGTGGCATTCGACGTCCTCAGATACGCAGTATTTT. This gives the protein CASSLEGSGWHSTSSDTQYF.

The chain combines TRBV5-1 with TRBJ2-5; the D gene is possibly TRBD1 (5 bases). V was pared by 0 bases and J by 2 bases, with 17 bases between. The V gene's germline CDR1 is SGHRS and CDR2 YFSETQ. This CDR3 is 17 amino acids long. The CDR3 nucleotides read TGCGCCAGCAGCTTGGCCGAGTCTAGGGGTGGACAAGAGACCCAGTACTTC. As protein: CASSLAESRGGQETQYF.

This clonotype was seen a handful of times. The J gene is TRBJ1-4, the V gene TRBV20-1; 7 bases are a match to TRBD1. This CDR3 has 15 residues. The germline gives CDR1 DFQATT, CDR2 SNEGSKA (reference sequence). Trimming removed 6 bases from V and 0 bases from J; junction bases left unmatched: 7. The CDR3 nucleotides read TGCAGTGCGATCGGACAGGACGCAACTAATGAAAAACTGTTTTTT. This translates into CSAIGQDATNEKLFF.

The chain combines TRBV28 with TRBJ1-1; D is ambiguous. This CDR3 has 12 amino acids. Germline V gene data show CDR1 as MDHEN and CDR2 as SYDVKM. The ends were cut back, 5 bases at V and 5 bases at J, with 9 bases in the middle. CDR3 DNA sequence: TGTGCCAGCAGTCTAGATTGGACTGAAGCTTTCTTT. Encoded protein: CASSLDWTEAFF.

The chain employs TRBV12-3 or TRBV12-4 and TRBJ2-1; D is possibly TRBD1 (6 bases). V was pared by 2 bases and J by 3 bases, with 11 bases between. The CDR3 totals 15 residues. The CDR3 sequence: CASSLRDIRYNEQFF. The CDR3 DNA follows: TGTGCCAGCAGTTTAAGGGACATCCGCTACAATGAGCAGTTCTTC.

This clonotype appeared many times. This chain joins TRBV6-2 or TRBV6-3 and TRBJ2-5, with 7 nucleotides matching TRBD2. This CDR3 has 11 residues. Germline V CDR1 and CDR2: MNHEY, SVGEGT. For the CDR3, the DNA is TGTGGGACGGGGGGAGGAGAGACCCAGTACTTC. It specifies CGTGGGETQYF.

This clonotype was counted at least ten times. V is TRBV12-3 or TRBV12-4 and J is TRBJ2-7, with 13 bases fitting TRBD2. V shed 6 bases, J shed 2 bases, and the junction held 16 bases outside the gene matches. The length of the CDR3 is 19 residues. The CDR3 DNA is TGTGCCAGCAGCCGGACTAGCGGGGGCCTAACGAAAAGACCCTACGAGCAGTACTTC. Its translation is CASSRTSGGLTKRPYEQYF.

This chain links TRBV27 with TRBJ1-5; TRBD1 is a possible D gene (5 bases). Germline-derived CDR1 and CDR2 are MNHEY and SMNVEV (reference sequence). The CDR3 runs to 15 residues. V lost 3 bases and J lost 3, with 12 bases in between. The CDR3 spells CASSFAGFVNQPQHF. The CDR3 DNA reads as TGTGCCAGCAGTTTCGCAGGGTTCGTCAATCAGCCCCAGCATTTT.

In regard to this clonotype: The junction shows a germline mismatch at one end, possibly a read error. The rearrangement links TRBV7-7 to TRBJ1-1; maybe TRBD1 (6 bases). From germline, CDR1 is SSHAT and CDR2 FNYEAQ (reference sequence). The CDR3 consists of 15 residues. CDR3 in amino acids: CASSLTGFGGIEAFF. In nucleotides, the CDR3 is TGTGCTAGCAGCCTTACAGGGTTCGGGGGCATTGAAGCTTTCTTT.

Worth noting for this clonotype: At one boundary the junction diverges from the germline segment, which might be a read error. The rearrangement uses TRBV5-1 and TRBJ2-7; a weak D match, TRBD1 (6 bases). In germline, CDR1 is SGHRS, CDR2 YFSETQ. The CDR3 is made up of 12 amino acids. In DNA, the CDR3 is TGCGCCAGCAGCGTGGACAGTTACGTGCAGTACTTC. This encodes CASSVDSYVQYF.

This clonotype was seen only a few times. The chain recombines TRBV6-2 or TRBV6-3 with TRBJ2-7; TRBD1 matches at 12 bases. The V gene's germline CDR1 is MNHEY and CDR2 SVGEGT. Trimming removed 2 bases from V and 3 bases from J; junction bases left unmatched: 8. There are 17 residues in the CDR3. This CDR3 reads CASSYPNRDRGRYEQYF. The DNA for the CDR3 is TGTGCCAGCAGTTACCCAAACCGGGACAGGGGGCGCTACGAGCAGTACTTC.

Turning to this clonotype: One junction end does not reproduce the germline sequence, and a read error may be involved. V gene TRBV24-1 combines with J gene TRBJ2-2; D remains ambiguous. The CDR3 totals 15 residues. The germline V gene has CDR1 KGHDR and CDR2 SFDVKD. DNA of the CDR3: TGTGCCACCAGGGATTTCGGATACGACACCGGGGAGCTGTTTTTT. Its translation is CATRDFGYDTGELFF.

The V call is TRBV7-9, the J call TRBJ2-2; TRBD2 aligns across 9 bases. The CDR3 has 16 residues. Per the germline V gene, CDR1 is SEHNR and CDR2 is FQNEAQ (reference sequence). Losses at the gene ends were 4 bases for V and 7 bases for J; bases not matched to a gene: 10. The CDR3 DNA follows: TGTGCCAGCAGCTCAACTAGCGGGCCCGGTTACGGGGAGCTGTTTTTT. It yields the protein CASSSTSGPGYGELFF.

There are a few counts of this clonotype. V is TRBV6-5 and J is TRBJ2-3; D may be TRBD1 (7 bases). The CDR3 spans 16 residues. The germline gives CDR1 MNHEY, CDR2 SVGAGI. Trimming removed 6 bases from V and 0 bases from J, with 16 bases in between. As DNA, the CDR3 is TGTGCCAGCAGGTCAGGGGGGCTGTCGAGCACAGATACGCAGTATTTT. It specifies CASRSGGLSSTDTQYF.

The genes are TRBV20-1 and TRBJ1-6, with D unclear. The CDR3 is 12 residues long. Per the germline V gene, CDR1 is DFQATT and CDR2 is SNEGSKA (reference sequence). V shed 4 bases and J shed 9 bases, with 10 bases lying between them. This CDR3 reads CSAIVVSSPLHF. CDR3 DNA: TGCAGTGCTATTGTTGTCTCTTCACCCCTCCACTTT.

The chain links TRBV5-1 to TRBJ1-3; the D is unclear. Germline assignment: CDR1 SGHRS and CDR2 YFSETQ. Trimming pared 0 bases from V and 0 bases from J, leaving 7 bases between. CDR3 length equals 15 residues. DNA for the CDR3: TGCGCCAGCAGCTTGGCTGGGAGCTCTGGAAACACCATATATTTT. It is translated as CASSLAGSSGNTIYF. The variable domain in full, completed from reference TRBV5-1 and TRBJ1-3, reads KAGVTQTPRYLIKTRGQQVTLSCSPISGHRSVSWYQQTPGQGLQFLFEYFSETQRNKGNFPGRFSGRQFSNSRSEMNVSTLELGDSALYLCASSLAGSSGNTIYFGEGSWLTVV.

This clonotype was detected a few times. The rearrangement links TRBV6-5 to TRBJ1-1, with D perhaps TRBD1 (6 bases). The CDR3 runs 13 residues. V gave up 6 bases and J gave up 3 bases, with 11 bases separating them. The germline CDR1 and CDR2 sequences are MNHEY and SVGAGI. CDR3: CASRRGGDTEAFF. The CDR3 nucleotides read TGTGCCAGCAGGAGGGGGGGGGACACTGAAGCTTTCTTT.

The J gene is TRBJ1-1, the V gene TRBV5-1; 9 bases align to TRBD1. Germline V CDR1 and CDR2: SGHRS, YFSETQ. V was pared by 6 bases and J by 6 bases, with 15 bases of the junction left unmatched. The CDR3 is made up of 16 amino acids. For the CDR3, the DNA is TGCGCCAGCACGGCGACGGGGACAGGGTCTTTATCTGAAGCTTTCTTT. Residues: CASTATGTGSLSEAFF.

CDR3 region: CSVAGGTAYEQYF. In DNA, the CDR3 is TGCAGCGTAGCAGGGGGGACAGCCTACGAGCAGTACTTC. The chain combines TRBV29-1 with TRBJ2-7, with D possibly matching TRBD1 (7 bases). The germline V and J ends were trimmed by 6 bases and 2 bases, with 14 bases remaining between them. Per the germline V gene, CDR1 is SQVTM and CDR2 is ANQGSEA. CDR3 length: 13 residues.

There are a few counts of this clonotype. This chain links TRBV6-5 with TRBJ2-7; D not certain. V lost 6 bases to trimming and J lost 3 bases, with 15 bases between them. Germline CDR1 reads MNHEY; CDR2 reads SVGAGI. There are 14 residues in the CDR3. CDR3: CASSLLTGYYEQYF. The DNA for the CDR3 is TGTGCCAGCAGCCTCCTGACGGGTTACTACGAGCAGTACTTC.

This clonotype has a handful of counts. This chain joins TRBV6-2 or TRBV6-3 and TRBJ2-2, with D possibly being TRBD2 (5 bases). CDR1 and CDR2 (germline): MNHEY, SVGEGT. V was trimmed by 4 bases and J by 4 bases, leaving 13 bases between them. This CDR3 has 15 amino acids. The CDR3 here is CASSSNGLTTGELFF. Written as DNA, the CDR3 is TGTGCCAGCAGTTCCAATGGACTGACCACCGGGGAGCTGTTTTTT.

In its sample, this clonotype was seen many times. The CDR3 loop reads CASSLFPIHEQYF. The CDR3, as DNA: TGTGCCAGCAGCTTATTTCCCATCCACGAGCAGTACTTC. The chain employs TRBV7-8 and TRBJ2-7, with D unclear. There are 13 residues in the CDR3. V lost 2 bases, J lost 5 bases, and 10 bases lay in between. CDR1 is SGHVS, CDR2 FQNEAQ, per germline. Based on the CDR3 plus reference TRBV7-8 and TRBJ2-7, the full variable domain is GAGVSQSPRYKVAKRGQDVALRCDPISGHVSLFWYQQALGQGPEFLTYFQNEAQLDKSGLPSDRFFAERPEGSVSTLKIQRTQQEDSAVYLCASSLFPIHEQYFGPGTRLTVT.

The table lists this clonotype with a few counts. The chain employs TRBV5-6 and TRBJ2-7; D might be TRBD1 or TRBD2, each matching 5 bases. The CDR3 consists of 16 residues. Trimming removed 2 bases from V and 2 bases from J, with 17 bases in between. The germline CDR1 and CDR2 sequences are SGHDT and YYEEEE. CDR3 sequence: CASSLSGTPKPYEQYF. CDR3 bases: TGTGCCAGCAGCTTATCCGGGACCCCAAAACCCTACGAGCAGTACTTC.

This clonotype came up a few times. The chain employs TRBV20-1 and TRBJ2-3, with 10 positions matching TRBD1. Germline loops: CDR1 DFQATT, CDR2 SNEGSKA (reference sequence). V gave up 5 bases and J gave up 3 bases; unmatched junction bases: 8. CDR3 length equals 15 residues. The CDR3 DNA is TGCAGTGCTGTCCCGGGACAGGGGCCAACAGATACGCAGTATTTT. Translating it yields CSAVPGQGPTDTQYF.

The chain recombines TRBV16 with TRBJ2-7; perhaps TRBD2 as D (5 bases). Germline V lookup: CDR1 KGHSY, CDR2 FQNENV. The CDR3 sequence is 14 residues long. V was pared by 0 bases and J by 1 base, with 7 bases between. The CDR3 region is CASSQSGASYEQYF. The DNA of the CDR3 is TGTGCCAGCAGCCAATCGGGAGCGTCCTACGAGCAGTACTTC.

Points on this clonotype: It may be a read error: a sequence one base away is much more abundant. The rearrangement links TRBV18 to TRBJ2-3; no reliable D call. From germline, CDR1 is KGHSH and CDR2 LQKENI. The CDR3 extends over 11 amino acids. CDR3 sequence reads: CASSPKDTRYF. The CDR3 nucleotides are TGTGCCAGCTCACCAAAGGATACGCGGTATTTT. Full variable domain (missing parts from reference TRBV18 and TRBJ2-3): NAGVMQNPRHLVRRRGQEARLRCSPMKGHSHVYWYRQLPEEGLKFMVYLQKENIIDESGMPKERFSAEFPKEGPSILRIQQVVRGDSAAYFCASSPKDTRYFGPGTRLTVL.